This section outlines one T cell receptor (beta chain) sequence together with its context. The antigen is unknown. Trimming took off 4 bases at V and 6 bases at J, with 21 bases between the two ends. The CDR3 runs to 16 residues. Looked up from germline, CDR1 is LGHDT and CDR2 is YNNKEL (reference sequence). Both TRBC1 and TRBC2 were covered by a beta constant-region primer of two equimolar oligonucleotides. Four rounds of PCR amplified the ligated cDNA using nested alpha and beta constant-region primers plus SP2. TCRdb re-analysed the UMI-ligation and nested PCR reads in MiXCR, keeping a single row per CDR3 protein. The table records about 150,000 distinct CDR3 sequences, over 15% of them present only once. Overnight CMV lysate stimulation of fresh PBMCs defined donor CMV status by CD4+ IFNgamma. This specimen belongs to a study of naive and memory T cell subsets. Findings and limits, study-wide: Over 85% of naive TCR sequences appeared only once, unlike memory subsets.

The chain has TRBV3-1 and TRBJ1-1; unclear D gene. Sequencing was done on a sample of naive CD4+ T cells from blood. This receptor was taken from a human donor in good health. The CDR3: CASSPPNRGVVAEAFF. The CDR3 nucleotides are TGTGCCAGCAGCCCGCCAAATCGCGGGGTAGTCGCTGAAGCTTTCTTT.